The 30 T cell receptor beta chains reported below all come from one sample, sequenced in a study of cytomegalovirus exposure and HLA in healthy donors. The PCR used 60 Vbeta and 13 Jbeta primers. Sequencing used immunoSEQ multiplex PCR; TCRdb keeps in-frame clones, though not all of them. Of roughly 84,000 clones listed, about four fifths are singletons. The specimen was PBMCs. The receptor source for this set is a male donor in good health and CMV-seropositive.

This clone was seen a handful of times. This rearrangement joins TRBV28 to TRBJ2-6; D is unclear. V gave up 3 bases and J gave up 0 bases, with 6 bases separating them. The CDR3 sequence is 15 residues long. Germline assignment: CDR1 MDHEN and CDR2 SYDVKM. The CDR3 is CASSLSASGANVLTF. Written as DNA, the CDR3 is TGTGCCAGCAGTTTGAGTGCCTCTGGGGCCAACGTCCTGACTTTC.

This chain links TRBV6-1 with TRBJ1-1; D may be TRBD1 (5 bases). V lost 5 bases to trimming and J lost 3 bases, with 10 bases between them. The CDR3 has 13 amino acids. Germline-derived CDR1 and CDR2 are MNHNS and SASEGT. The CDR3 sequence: CASSSFRDTEAFF. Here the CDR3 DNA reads TGTGCCAGCAGTTCCTTCAGGGACACTGAAGCTTTCTTT.

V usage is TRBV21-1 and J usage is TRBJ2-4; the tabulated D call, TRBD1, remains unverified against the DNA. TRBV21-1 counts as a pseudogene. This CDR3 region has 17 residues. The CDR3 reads CASMGATGEVAKNIQYF. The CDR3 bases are TGTGCCAGCATGGGGGCTACAGGGGAGGTAGCCAAAAACATTCAGTACTTC.

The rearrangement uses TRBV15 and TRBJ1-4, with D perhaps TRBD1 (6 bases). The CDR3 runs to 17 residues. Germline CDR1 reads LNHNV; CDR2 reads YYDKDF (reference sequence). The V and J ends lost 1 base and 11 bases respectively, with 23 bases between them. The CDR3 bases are TGTGCCACCAGCAGAGTTGGTCAGGATAGGGGGAAAGGGAAACTGTTTTTT. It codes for CATSRVGQDRGKGKLFF.

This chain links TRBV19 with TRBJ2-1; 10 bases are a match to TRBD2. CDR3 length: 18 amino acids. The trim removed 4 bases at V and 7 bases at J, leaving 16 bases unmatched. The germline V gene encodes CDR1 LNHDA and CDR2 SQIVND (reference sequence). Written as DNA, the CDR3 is TGTGCCAGTAGTACCCTTACTCCAAGCGGGGGGGCTGGAAATGAGCAGTTCTTC. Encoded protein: CASSTLTPSGGAGNEQFF.

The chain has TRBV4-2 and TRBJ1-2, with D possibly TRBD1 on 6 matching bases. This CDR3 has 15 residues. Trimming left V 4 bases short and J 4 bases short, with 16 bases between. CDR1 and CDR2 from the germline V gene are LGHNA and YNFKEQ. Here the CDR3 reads CASSRTEGDSYGYTF. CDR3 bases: TGTGCCAGCAGCCGGACAGAGGGGGATAGCTATGGCTACACCTTC.

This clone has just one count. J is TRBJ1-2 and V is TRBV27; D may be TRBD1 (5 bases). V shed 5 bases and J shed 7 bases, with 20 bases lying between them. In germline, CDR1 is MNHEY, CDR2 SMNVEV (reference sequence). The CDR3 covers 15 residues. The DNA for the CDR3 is TGTGCCAGCAGTCCCGCCGGGGGATGGGGTCTTGGCTACACCTTC. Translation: CASSPAGGWGLGYTF.

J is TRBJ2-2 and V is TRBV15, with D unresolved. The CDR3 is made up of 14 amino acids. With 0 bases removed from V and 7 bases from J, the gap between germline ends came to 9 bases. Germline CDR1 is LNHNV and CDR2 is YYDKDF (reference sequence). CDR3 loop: CATSRDSSVGELFF. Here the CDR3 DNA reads TGTGCCACCAGCAGAGATTCGTCCGTCGGGGAGCTGTTTTTT. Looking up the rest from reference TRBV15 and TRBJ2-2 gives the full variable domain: DAMVIQNPRYQVTQFGKPVTLSCSQTLNHNVMYWYQQKSSQAPKLLFHYYDKDFNNEADTPDNFQSRRPNTSFCFLDIRSPGLGDTAMYLCATSRDSSVGELFFGEGSRLTVL.

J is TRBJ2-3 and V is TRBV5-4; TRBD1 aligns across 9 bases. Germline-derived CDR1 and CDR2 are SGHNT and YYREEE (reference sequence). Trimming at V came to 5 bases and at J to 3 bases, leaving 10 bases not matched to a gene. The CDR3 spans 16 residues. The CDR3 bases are TGTGCCAGCAGTTCAGGGACAGGGTTATTAACAGATACGCAGTATTTT. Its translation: CASSSGTGLLTDTQYF.

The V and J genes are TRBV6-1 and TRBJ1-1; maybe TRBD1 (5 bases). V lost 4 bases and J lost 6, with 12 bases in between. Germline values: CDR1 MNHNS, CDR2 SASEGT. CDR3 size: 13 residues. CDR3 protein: CASSVRGSAEAFF. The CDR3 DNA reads TGTGCCAGCAGTGTAAGGGGTTCGGCTGAAGCTTTCTTT.

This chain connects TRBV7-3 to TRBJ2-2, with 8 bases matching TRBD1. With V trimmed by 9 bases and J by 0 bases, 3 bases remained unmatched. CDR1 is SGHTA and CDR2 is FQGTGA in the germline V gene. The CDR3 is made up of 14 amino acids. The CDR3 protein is CARPGQANTGELFF. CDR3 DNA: TGTGCCAGACCGGGACAGGCGAACACCGGGGAGCTGTTTTTT.

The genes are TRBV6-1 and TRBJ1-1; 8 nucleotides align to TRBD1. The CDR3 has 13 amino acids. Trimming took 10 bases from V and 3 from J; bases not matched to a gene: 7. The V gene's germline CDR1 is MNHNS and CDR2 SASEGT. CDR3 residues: CATPLQGDTEAFF. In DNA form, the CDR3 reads TGTGCCACCCCTTTACAGGGGGACACTGAAGCTTTCTTT.

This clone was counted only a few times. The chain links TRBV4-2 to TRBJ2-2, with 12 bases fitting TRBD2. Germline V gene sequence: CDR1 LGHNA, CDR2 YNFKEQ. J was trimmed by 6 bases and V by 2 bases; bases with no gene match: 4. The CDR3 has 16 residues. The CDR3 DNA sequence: TGTGCCAGCAGCCAAAGGGGACTAGCGGGTCCCGGGGAGCTGTTTTTT. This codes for CASSQRGLAGPGELFF.

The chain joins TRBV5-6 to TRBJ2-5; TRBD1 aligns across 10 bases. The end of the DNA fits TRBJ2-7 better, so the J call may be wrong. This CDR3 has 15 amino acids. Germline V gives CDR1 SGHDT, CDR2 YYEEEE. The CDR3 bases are TGTGCCAGCAGCTTGAGGGACAGGGGACTCCACGAGCAGTACTTC. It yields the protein CASSLRDRGLHEQYF.

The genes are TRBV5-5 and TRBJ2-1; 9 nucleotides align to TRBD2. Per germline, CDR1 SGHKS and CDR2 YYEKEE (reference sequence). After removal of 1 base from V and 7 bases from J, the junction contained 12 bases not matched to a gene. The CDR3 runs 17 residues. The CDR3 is CASSLFGTSSRSNEQFF. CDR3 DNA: TGTGCCAGCAGCTTGTTTGGGACTAGCTCTCGTAGTAATGAGCAGTTCTTC.

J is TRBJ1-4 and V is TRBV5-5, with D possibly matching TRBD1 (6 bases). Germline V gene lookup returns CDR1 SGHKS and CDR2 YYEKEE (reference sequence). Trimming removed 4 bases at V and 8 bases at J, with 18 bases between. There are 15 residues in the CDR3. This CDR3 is CASSPQGSPWEKLFF. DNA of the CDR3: TGTGCCAGCAGCCCACAGGGCTCCCCTTGGGAAAAACTGTTTTTT.

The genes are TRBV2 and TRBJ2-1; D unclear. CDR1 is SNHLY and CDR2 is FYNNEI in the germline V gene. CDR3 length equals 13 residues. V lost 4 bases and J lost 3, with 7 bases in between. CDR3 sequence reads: CASSGPFYNEQFF. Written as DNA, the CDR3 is TGTGCCAGCAGTGGGCCTTTCTACAATGAGCAGTTCTTC.

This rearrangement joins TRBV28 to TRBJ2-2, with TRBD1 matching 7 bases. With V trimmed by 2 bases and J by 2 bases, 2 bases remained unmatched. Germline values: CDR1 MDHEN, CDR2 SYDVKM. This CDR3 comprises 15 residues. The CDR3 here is CASSLGDRNTGELFF. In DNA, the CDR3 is TGTGCCAGCAGTTTAGGGGACAGAAACACCGGGGAGCTGTTTTTT.

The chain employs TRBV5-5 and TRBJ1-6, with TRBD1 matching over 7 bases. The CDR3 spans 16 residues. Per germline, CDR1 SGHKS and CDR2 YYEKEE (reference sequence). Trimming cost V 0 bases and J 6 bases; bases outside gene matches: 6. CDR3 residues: CASSLGQGVGNSPLHF. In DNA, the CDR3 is TGTGCCAGCAGCTTGGGACAGGGAGTCGGTAATTCACCCCTCCACTTT.

The CDR3 sequence is CASSPTDTSYEQYF. CDR3 nucleotides: TGTGCCAGCAGTCCCACCGACACCAGCTACGAGCAGTACTTC. J is TRBJ2-7 and V is TRBV9; D not certain. Germline V gene data show CDR1 as SGDLS and CDR2 as YYNGEE. The CDR3 loop spans 14 amino acids. Trimming shortened V by 5 bases and J by 3 bases, and 15 bases separated the two germline ends. Supplemented by reference TRBV9 and TRBJ2-7, the full variable domain reads DSGVTQTPKHLITATGQRVTLRCSPRSGDLSVYWYQQSLDQGLQFLIQYYNGEERAKGNILERFSAQQFPDLHSELNLSSLELGDSALYFCASSPTDTSYEQYFGPGTRLTVT.

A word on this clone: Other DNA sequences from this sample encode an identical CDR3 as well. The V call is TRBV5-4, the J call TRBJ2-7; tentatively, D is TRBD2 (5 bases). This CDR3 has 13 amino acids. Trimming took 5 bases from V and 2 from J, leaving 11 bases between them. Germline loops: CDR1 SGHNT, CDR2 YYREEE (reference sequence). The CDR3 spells CASRGVQAYEQYF. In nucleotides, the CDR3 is TGTGCCAGCAGGGGAGTCCAGGCCTACGAGCAGTACTTC. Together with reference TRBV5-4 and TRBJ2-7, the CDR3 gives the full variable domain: ETGVTQSPTHLIKTRGQQVTLRCSSQSGHNTVSWYQQALGQGPQFIFQYYREEENGRGNFPPRFSGLQFPNYSSELNVNALELDDSALYLCASRGVQAYEQYFGPGTRLTVT.

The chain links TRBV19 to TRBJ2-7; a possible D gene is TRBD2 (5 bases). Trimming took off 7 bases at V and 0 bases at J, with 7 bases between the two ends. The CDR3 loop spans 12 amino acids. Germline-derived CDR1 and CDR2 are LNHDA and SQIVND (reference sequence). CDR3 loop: CASIGSSYEQYF. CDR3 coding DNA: TGTGCCAGTATTGGGAGCTCCTACGAGCAGTACTTC. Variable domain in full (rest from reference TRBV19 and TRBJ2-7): DGGITQSPKYLFRKEGQNVTLSCEQNLNHDAMYWYRQDPGQGLRLIYYSQIVNDFQKGDIAEGYSVSREKKESFPLTVTSAQKNPTAFYLCASIGSSYEQYFGPGTRLTVT.

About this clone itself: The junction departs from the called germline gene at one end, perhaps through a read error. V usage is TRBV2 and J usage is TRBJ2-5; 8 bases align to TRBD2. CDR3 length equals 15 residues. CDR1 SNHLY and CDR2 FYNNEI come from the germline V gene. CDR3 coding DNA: TGTGCCAGCTGTGATAGCGGGACTATCGGAGAGACCCAGTACTTC. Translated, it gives CASCDSGTIGETQYF.

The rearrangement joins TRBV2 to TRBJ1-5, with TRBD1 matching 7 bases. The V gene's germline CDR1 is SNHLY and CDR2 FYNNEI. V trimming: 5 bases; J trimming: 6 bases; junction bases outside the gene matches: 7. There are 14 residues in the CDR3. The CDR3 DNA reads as TGTGCCAGCAGTATTACAGGGGTTGGTCAGCCCCAGCATTTT. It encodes CASSITGVGQPQHF.

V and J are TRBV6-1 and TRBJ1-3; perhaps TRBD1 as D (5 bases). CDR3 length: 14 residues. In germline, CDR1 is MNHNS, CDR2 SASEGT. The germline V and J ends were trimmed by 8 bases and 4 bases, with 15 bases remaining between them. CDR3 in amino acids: CASGRGVGGNTIYF. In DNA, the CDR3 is TGTGCCAGCGGGCGGGGGGTAGGAGGAAACACCATATATTTT.

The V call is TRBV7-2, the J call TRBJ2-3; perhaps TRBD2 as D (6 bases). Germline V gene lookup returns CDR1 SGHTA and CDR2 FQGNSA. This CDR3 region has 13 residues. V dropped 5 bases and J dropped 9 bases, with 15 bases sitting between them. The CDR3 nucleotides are TGTGCCAGCAGCCGCCGACTAGATGTGACGCAGTATTTT. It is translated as CASSRRLDVTQYF.

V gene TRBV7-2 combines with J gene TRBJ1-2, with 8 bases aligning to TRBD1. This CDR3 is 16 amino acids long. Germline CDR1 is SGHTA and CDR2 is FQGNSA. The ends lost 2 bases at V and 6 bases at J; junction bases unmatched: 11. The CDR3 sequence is CASSLPDRADGNGYTF. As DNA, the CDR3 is TGTGCCAGCAGCTTACCGGACAGGGCGGATGGGAATGGCTACACCTTC.

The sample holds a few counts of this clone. The CDR3 DNA follows: TGTGCCAGCAGCTTCACAGGGAACGGCGAGCAGTACTTC. The encoded protein is CASSFTGNGEQYF. V is TRBV7-2 and J is TRBJ2-7; tentative D call: TRBD1 (6 bases). CDR3 length: 13 residues. The V end was cut by 3 bases, the J end by 6 bases, with 12 bases between. Germline V gene lookup returns CDR1 SGHTA and CDR2 FQGNSA.

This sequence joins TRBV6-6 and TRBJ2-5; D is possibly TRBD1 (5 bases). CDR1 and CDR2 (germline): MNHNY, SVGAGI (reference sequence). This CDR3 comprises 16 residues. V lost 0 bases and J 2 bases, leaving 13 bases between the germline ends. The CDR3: CASSYSPGQGQETQYF. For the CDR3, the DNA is TGTGCCAGCAGTTACTCACCGGGCCAGGGTCAAGAGACCCAGTACTTC.

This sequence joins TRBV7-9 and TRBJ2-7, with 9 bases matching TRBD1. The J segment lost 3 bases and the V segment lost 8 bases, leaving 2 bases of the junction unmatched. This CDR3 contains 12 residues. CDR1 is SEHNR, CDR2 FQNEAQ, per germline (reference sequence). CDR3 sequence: CASATGGYEQYF. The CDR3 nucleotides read TGTGCCAGCGCGACAGGGGGCTACGAGCAGTACTTC.